This entry lists 11 T cell receptor beta chains sequenced from one sample in a study of T-cell reconstitution after alpha-beta-depleted transplantation in children. The TCRbeta library incorporated unique molecular identifiers. TCRdb re-called the PCR reads through MiXCR, storing one row per CDR3 protein. The sample records 440,000 or so distinct CDR3 sequences, roughly a tenth being singletons. Source: PBMCs from the stem cell graft donor, taken from the stem cell graft. The receptors were sampled from a human donor who donated a stem cell graft to a child with acute myeloid leukemia.

The rearrangement uses TRBV20-1 and TRBJ2-5, with TRBD2 identical over 11 bases. Unmatched junction bases numbered 22, after V lost 5 bases and J lost 2 bases. The CDR3 spans 20 residues. CDR1 and CDR2 from the germline V gene are DFQATT and SNEGSKA (reference sequence). CDR3 bases: TGCAGTGCTCTGGGTGCTAGAATTCTAGCGGGAGGAGGGGAGCAAGAGACCCAGTACTTC. This gives the protein CSALGARILAGGGEQETQYF.

In DNA form, the CDR3 reads TGCGCCAGCAGCTTGTGGGACACCCCAACCGGGGAGCTGTTTTTT. It is translated as CASSLWDTPTGELFF. The J gene is TRBJ2-2, the V gene TRBV5-1; D perhaps matches TRBD1 (6 bases). Per germline, CDR1 SGHRS and CDR2 YFSETQ. V was pared by 1 base and J by 5 bases, with 12 bases between. The CDR3 totals 15 residues.

This clonotype was found many times. The chain combines TRBV4-3 with TRBJ2-1, with a weak D call TRBD2 (6 bases). The CDR3 length is 17 residues. Trimming took off 0 bases at V and 10 bases at J, with 22 bases between the two ends. Germline V lookup: CDR1 LGHNA, CDR2 YSLEER. This CDR3 reads CASSQEWRHRPSGEQFF. In nucleotides, the CDR3 is TGCGCCAGCAGCCAAGAGTGGCGGCACCGCCCAAGCGGGGAGCAGTTCTTC.

The chain carries TRBV20-1 and TRBJ2-5; TRBD2 matches at 15 bases. The V segment lost 5 bases and the J segment 2 bases; nucleotides outside the gene matches: 6. The germline CDR1 and CDR2 sequences are DFQATT and SNEGSKA (reference sequence). This CDR3 has 16 residues. The CDR3 protein is CSAVRTSGRVQETQYF. The DNA of the CDR3 is TGCAGTGCTGTAAGGACTAGCGGGAGGGTGCAAGAGACCCAGTACTTC.

This clonotype was picked up many times. The J gene is TRBJ1-2, the V gene TRBV5-1; D not certain. This CDR3 contains 15 residues. Germline V lookup: CDR1 SGHRS, CDR2 YFSETQ. Trimming pared 2 bases from V and 4 bases from J, leaving 15 bases between. CDR3 residues: CASSLPVGESYGYTF. The CDR3, as DNA: TGCGCCAGCAGCTTACCAGTGGGAGAAAGCTATGGCTACACCTTC.

The rearrangement links TRBV28 to TRBJ2-7, with D hard to call. The CDR3 extends over 12 amino acids. Germline CDR1 reads MDHEN; CDR2 reads SYDVKM. Between the trimmed V and J ends, which lost 4 bases and 6 bases, there was a span of 10 bases. Here the CDR3 DNA reads TGTGCCAGCAGTTCCCAGCAGCCCGAGCAGTACTTC. Protein product: CASSSQQPEQYF.

V is TRBV29-1 and J is TRBJ2-1; 9 bases are a match to TRBD2. The CDR3 sequence is 16 residues long. Germline V gives CDR1 SQVTM, CDR2 ANQGSEA. With V trimmed by 4 bases and J by 1 base, 8 bases remained unmatched. CDR3 nucleotides: TGCAGCGTTGGGGGCCTAAGCGGGAGGTCCTACAATGAGCAGTTCTTC. This codes for CSVGGLSGRSYNEQFF.

V is TRBV25-1 and J is TRBJ2-5; D perhaps matches TRBD2 (5 bases). Trimming pared 3 bases from V and 3 bases from J, leaving 8 bases between. This CDR3 region has 13 residues. CDR1 and CDR2 (germline): MGHDK, SYGVNS. CDR3 region: CASSEPGKETQYF. CDR3 nucleotides: TGTGCCAGCAGTGAGCCCGGGAAAGAGACCCAGTACTTC.

This clonotype has more than one count but fewer than ten. This sequence joins TRBV29-1 and TRBJ2-2; the D is unclear. V lost 7 bases to trimming and J lost 8 bases, with 8 bases between them. The CDR3 covers 10 residues. Per germline, CDR1 SQVTM and CDR2 ANQGSEA. The CDR3 DNA reads as TGCAGCGGATGGTTTGGGGAGCTGTTTTTT. It translates to CSGWFGELFF.

The chain uses TRBV5-1 and TRBJ2-4; 8 nucleotides agree with TRBD2. This CDR3 comprises 17 residues. Germline V CDR1 and CDR2: SGHRS, YFSETQ. After removal of 3 bases from V and 0 bases from J, the junction contained 8 bases not matched to a gene. The chain's CDR3 is CASSSYFSGEAKNIQYF. The CDR3 coding sequence is TGCGCCAGCAGCTCCTATTTTAGCGGGGAAGCCAAAAACATTCAGTACTTC.

The chain uses TRBV27 and TRBJ2-5; D is ambiguous. V was trimmed by 7 bases and J by 1 base, leaving 16 bases between them. The germline CDR1 and CDR2 sequences are MNHEY and SMNVEV (reference sequence). CDR3 length equals 15 residues. CDR3 coding DNA: TGTGCCAGCAAGCCCTCCTCAGGCTTCCAAGAGACCCAGTACTTC. Amino acid sequence: CASKPSSGFQETQYF.